The rows below give T cell receptor beta chains drawn from one sample of a study of T cells after yellow fever vaccination. TCRdb re-called the 5' RACE reads with MiXCR, one entry per CDR3 protein. The data show under 350,000 distinct CDR3 sequences, about 4% seen once. The sequencing here drew on PBMCs, taken 5 days after the yellow fever booster vaccination. Source of these receptors: a young man who received the YFV17D yellow fever vaccine. Both conserved end residues are part of each CDR3. Each record gives: CDR3 protein, CDR3 DNA, V gene, clone size, D gene, J gene. A D gene is named only where the DNA matches it firmly. Clone sizes are given selectively: once, few, many, or a class where the clone is expanded.

CASRGQGKGNQPQHF | TGTGCCAGCAGGGGACAGGGGAAGGGCAATCAGCCCCAGCATTTT | TRBV6-5 | . | TRBD1 | TRBJ1-5
CASSQDEGNEQFF | TGTGCCAGCAGCCAGGACGAGGGAAATGAGCAGTTCTTC | TRBV14 | . | . | TRBJ2-1
CASSLSGAYQETQYF | TGCGCCAGCAGCTTGTCGGGAGCGTATCAAGAGACCCAGTACTTC | TRBV5-1 | many | . | TRBJ2-5
CASSPTRSTDTQYF | TGCGCCAGCAGCCCCACCAGGAGCACAGATACGCAGTATTTT | TRBV4-3 | . | . | TRBJ2-3
CASSHETYLGSEQYF | TGTGCCAGCAGCCATGAGACCTACCTCGGGAGCGAGCAGTACTTC | TRBV3-1 | few | . | TRBJ2-7
CASRQGFNTGELFF | TGTGCCAGCCGCCAGGGATTTAACACCGGGGAGCTGTTTTTT | TRBV6-5 | few | . | TRBJ2-2
CASSLAKGNYGYTF | TGTGCCAGCAGCTTAGCCAAAGGAAACTATGGCTACACCTTC | TRBV7-9 | . | . | TRBJ1-2
CASMYRTGTGGTDTQYF | TGTGCCAGCATGTACAGAACCGGGACAGGGGGCACGGATACGCAGTATTTT | TRBV6-2/TRBV6-3 | . | TRBD1 | TRBJ2-3
CAWSVAEDEKLFF | TGTGCCTGGAGTGTAGCGGAAGATGAAAAACTGTTTTTT | TRBV30 | . | . | TRBJ1-4
CASSSAMTGNYGYTF | TGTGCCAGCAGCTCGGCAATGACAGGGAACTATGGCTACACCTTC | TRBV7-6 | few | TRBD1 | TRBJ1-2
CASSVGTVHHGELFF | TGTGCCAGCAGCGTAGGGACGGTTCATCACGGGGAGCTGTTTTTT | TRBV9 | many | . | TRBJ2-2
CASSPRTGSELADTQYF | TGTGCCAGCAGTCCCAGGACAGGGTCGGAGCTTGCAGATACGCAGTATTTT | TRBV12-3/TRBV12-4 | . | TRBD1 | TRBJ2-3
CASSLEGLRQARPDTQYF | TGCGCCAGCAGCTTGGAGGGTTTGAGGCAGGCGCGACCAGATACGCAGTATTTT | TRBV5-1 | many | . | TRBJ2-3
CASSPHFWSLGSGANVLTF | TGCGCCAGCAGCCCCCACTTTTGGTCATTGGGGTCTGGGGCCAACGTCCTGACTTTC | TRBV5-1 | . | . | TRBJ2-6
CSVVGGLDYEQYF | TGCAGTGTTGTCGGGGGGCTTGACTACGAGCAGTACTTC | TRBV20-1 | few | . | TRBJ2-7
CASSWPGGEGEAFF | TGCGCCAGCAGCTGGCCGGGCGGGGAGGGTGAAGCTTTCTTT | TRBV5-1 | . | . | TRBJ1-1
CASSPSPDRDYEQYF | TGTGCCAGCAGCCCCTCGCCTGACAGGGACTACGAGCAGTACTTC | TRBV7-9 | . | TRBD1 | TRBJ2-7
CASSVSTGGFVTNEKLFF | TGTGCCAGCAGCGTATCAACAGGGGGATTCGTAACTAATGAAAAACTGTTTTTT | TRBV9 | few | TRBD1 | TRBJ1-4